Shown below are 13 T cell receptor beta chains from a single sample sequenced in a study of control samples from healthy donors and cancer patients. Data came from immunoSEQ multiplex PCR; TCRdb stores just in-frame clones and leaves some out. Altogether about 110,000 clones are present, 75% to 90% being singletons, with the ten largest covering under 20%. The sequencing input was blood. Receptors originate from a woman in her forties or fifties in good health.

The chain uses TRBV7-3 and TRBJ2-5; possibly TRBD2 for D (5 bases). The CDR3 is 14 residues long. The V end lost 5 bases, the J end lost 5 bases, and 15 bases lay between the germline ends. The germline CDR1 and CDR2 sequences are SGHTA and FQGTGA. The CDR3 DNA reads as TGTGCCAGCAGCCGGGGAGTTATAGGGGAGACCCAGTACTTC. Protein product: CASSRGVIGETQYF.

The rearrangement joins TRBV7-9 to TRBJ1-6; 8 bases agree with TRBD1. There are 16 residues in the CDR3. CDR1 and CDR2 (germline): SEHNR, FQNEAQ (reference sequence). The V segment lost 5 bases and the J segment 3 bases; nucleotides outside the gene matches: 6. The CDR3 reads CASSTGTGFYNSPLHF. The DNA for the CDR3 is TGTGCCAGCAGCACCGGGACAGGCTTCTATAATTCACCCCTCCACTTT.

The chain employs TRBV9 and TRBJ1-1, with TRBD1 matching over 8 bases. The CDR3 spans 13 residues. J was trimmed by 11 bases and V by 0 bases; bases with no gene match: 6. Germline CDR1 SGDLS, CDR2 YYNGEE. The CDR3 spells CASSVGDRGSAFF. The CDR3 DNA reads TGTGCCAGCAGCGTAGGAGACAGGGGATCGGCTTTCTTT.

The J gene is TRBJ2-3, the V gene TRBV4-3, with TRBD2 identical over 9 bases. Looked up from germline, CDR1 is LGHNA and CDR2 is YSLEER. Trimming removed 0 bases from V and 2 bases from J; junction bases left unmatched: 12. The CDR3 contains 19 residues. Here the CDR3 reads CASSQDSPAGGLVTDTQYF. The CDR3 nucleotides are TGCGCCAGCAGCCAAGATTCCCCAGCGGGAGGCCTAGTCACAGATACGCAGTATTTT.

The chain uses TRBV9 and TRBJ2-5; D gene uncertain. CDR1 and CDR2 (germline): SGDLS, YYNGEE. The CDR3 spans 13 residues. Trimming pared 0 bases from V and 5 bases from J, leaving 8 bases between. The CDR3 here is CASSVGVGETQYF. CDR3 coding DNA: TGTGCCAGCAGCGTAGGGGTTGGGGAGACCCAGTACTTC.

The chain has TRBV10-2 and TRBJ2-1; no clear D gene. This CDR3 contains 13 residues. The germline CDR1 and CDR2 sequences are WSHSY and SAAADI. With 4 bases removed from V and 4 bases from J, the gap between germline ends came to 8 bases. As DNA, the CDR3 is TGCGCCAGCAGTGTGCGACGGTACAATGAGCAGTTCTTC. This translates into CASSVRRYNEQFF.

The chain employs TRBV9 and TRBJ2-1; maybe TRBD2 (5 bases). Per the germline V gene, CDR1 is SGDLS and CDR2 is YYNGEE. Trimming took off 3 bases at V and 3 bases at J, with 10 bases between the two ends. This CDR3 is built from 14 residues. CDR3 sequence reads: CASSDPTSYNEQFF. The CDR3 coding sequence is TGTGCCAGCAGCGACCCCACTAGCTACAATGAGCAGTTCTTC.

CDR3 region: CASSLFSSREQYV. CDR3 in DNA: TGTGCCAGCAGTTTATTTTCTAGTCGAGAGCAGTACGTC. The chain recombines TRBV28 with TRBJ2-7; no clear D. Trimming took 1 base from V and 7 from J, leaving 11 bases between them. This CDR3 is 13 amino acids long. CDR1 MDHEN and CDR2 SYDVKM come from the germline V gene.

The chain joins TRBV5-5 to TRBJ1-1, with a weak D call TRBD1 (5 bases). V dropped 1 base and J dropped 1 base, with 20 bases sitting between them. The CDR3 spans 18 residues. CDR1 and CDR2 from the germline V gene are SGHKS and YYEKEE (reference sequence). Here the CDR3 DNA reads TGTGCCAGCAGCTTGTACATTGGGACGGGGGGTCAGAACACTGAAGCTTTCTTT. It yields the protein CASSLYIGTGGQNTEAFF.

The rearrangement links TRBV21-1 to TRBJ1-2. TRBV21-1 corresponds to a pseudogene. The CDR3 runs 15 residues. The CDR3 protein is CASSKEIPANYGYTF. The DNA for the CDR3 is TGTGCCAGCAGCAAAGAAATCCCTGCTAACTATGGCTACACCTTC.

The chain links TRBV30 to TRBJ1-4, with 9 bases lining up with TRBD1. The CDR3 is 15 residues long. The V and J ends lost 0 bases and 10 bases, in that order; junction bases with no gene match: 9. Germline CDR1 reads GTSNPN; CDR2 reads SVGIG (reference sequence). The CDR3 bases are TGTGCCTGGAGTGTACGTCGGGACAGGGACCCAAAACTGTTTTTT. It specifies CAWSVRRDRDPKLFF. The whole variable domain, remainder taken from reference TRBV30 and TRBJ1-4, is SQTIHQWPATLVQPVGSPLSLECTVEGTSNPNLYWYRQAAGRGLQLLFYSVGIGQISSEVPQNLSASRPQDRQFILSSKKLLLSDSGFYLCAWSVRRDRDPKLFFGSGTQLSVL.

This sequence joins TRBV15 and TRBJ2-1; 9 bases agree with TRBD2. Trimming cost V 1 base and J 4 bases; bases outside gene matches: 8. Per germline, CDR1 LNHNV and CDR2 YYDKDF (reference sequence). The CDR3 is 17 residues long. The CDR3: CATSRAISGRTYNEQFF. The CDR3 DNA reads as TGTGCCACCAGCAGAGCGATTAGCGGGAGAACATACAATGAGCAGTTCTTC.

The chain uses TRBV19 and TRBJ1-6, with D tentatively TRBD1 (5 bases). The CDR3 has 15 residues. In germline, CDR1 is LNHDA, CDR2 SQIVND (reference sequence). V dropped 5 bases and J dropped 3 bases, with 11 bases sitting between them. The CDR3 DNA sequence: TGTGCCAGTAGTGAATGGGACGACTATAATTCACCCCTCCACTTT. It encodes CASSEWDDYNSPLHF.